The entry that follows covers one TCR beta chain sequence. This receptor's antigen is unknown. No base quality information exists; no much larger clone differs at one position. The data stem from a study of shared clonotypes between healthy human individuals (dated by TCRdb to about 2020). Regarding the research as a whole: The cohort included a few men and a couple of women between 18 and 49 years of age. For each donor, CD4 naive and CD4 memory were each run on three plates, CD8 naive on two plates, and CD8 memory on one plate. To estimate repertoire size and how much clonotypes are shared between individuals, the study performed deep sequencing of blood TCR repertoires from 4 to 6 healthy adults. To increase sequencing depth and limit assay-specific biases, different laboratories used diverse techniques to prepare libraries and sequence TCR repertoires. Leukapheresis yielded between about 0.9 and 9.5 billion PBMCs per donor. Overall study outcomes, separate from this receptor: Larger estimated clonotype richness was generally found for naive subsets than for memory subsets. Sampling was restricted to blood, and TCR repertoires in tissue are likely to differ from TCR repertoires in blood. Based on pairwise subsampling, the degree of clonotype sharing among donors was expected to be affected by sequencing depth. Even with the large sequencing depth, rarefaction of the sorted-subset datasets indicated that sequencing was incomplete. Compared with non-shared clonotypes, clonotypes shared by all four sorted-subset donors had higher generation probabilities. Because the study included a small number of donors, the genetic and exposure-history diversity represented was limited. When a handful of donors were compared, the shared fraction of clonotypes was 5% to 6.5% for naive CD4, 3.5% to 4% for naive CD8, 2% to 2.5% for memory CD4, and 0.4% for memory CD8.

Healthy HIV-negative adults with no recently reported acute infections or vaccinations were included as donors. Every donor was a Caucasian adult living in Nashville, Tennessee, USA. CD4+ T cells were enriched by magnetic negative selection; naive cells were then positively selected on CD45RA, and the negative fraction formed the memory subset. Blood was obtained by leukapheresis, after which PBMCs were separated by Ficoll-Histopaque density gradient centrifugation and cryopreserved in liquid nitrogen vapor phase. Analytical flow cytometry was used to check the purity and quantity of each magnetically sorted T cell population. Genomic DNA was isolated from every sorted fraction and measured by UV absorbance on a Nanodrop 2000c. From a lookup of the germline V gene, CDR1 and CDR2 are SGHRS and YFSETQ. Including cysteine and phenylalanine, the CDR3 has 15 amino acids. Only CDR3 DNA remains: 45 bases, in frame from the first base. Trimming costs V 0 bases and J 3 bases, and their ends lie 13 bases apart.

Using the deep immunoSEQ assay, TCR CDR3 regions were amplified from genomic DNA by multiplex PCR. For each cell subset, the extracted genomic DNA was distributed evenly across all wells of several immunoSEQ 96-well plates, and each plate served as one replicate. Each replicate PCR for sorted subsets received roughly 0.2 ug genomic DNA, equal to roughly 33,000 T cell genomes. Purified libraries were measured with a Qubit 3.0 fluorometer, size-checked on a Bioanalyzer 2100, and measured again with the KAPA Library Quantification kit. Each immunoSEQ 96-well plate was sequenced on its own single-read 150-cycle Illumina NextSeq 550 flow cell. The authors' pipeline ran thus. Because only junctional sequences without quality scores were contained in the immunoSEQ output, filtering matching that applied to full-length reads could not be performed. To assign V/J genes and CDR3, sequences were annotated against IMGT germline references using PyIR, a Python wrapper for IgBLAST v1.9. Reads with weak V/J assignments (E-value above 1e-6), missing CDR3, stop codons, out-of-frame junctions, or ambiguous translated residues were removed. V3J clonotypes were defined as sequences sharing the same inferred V gene, J gene, and CDR3 amino acid sequence. To compute the percentage overlap between repertoires, the number of shared unique clonotypes was divided by the size of the smaller repertoire. Repertoire richness was assessed with RTK rarefaction, the Chao1 estimator, and Recon v2.1 estimates of unobserved clonotypes. For all TCRbeta clonotypes obtained by the gDNA method from four donors, generation probabilities were computed with OLGA. Held by TCRdb, this immuneACCESS table contains in-frame sequences only and omits some clones. Under half of the omission traces to an unresolved V gene where checked; the cause of the rest is unknown. Clone size and the V and J calls come from that table; the DNA yielded D and trimming. This sample holds some 2,100,000 clones; 90% to 97% were observed only once. The ten top clones hold 0.1% to 0.15% of the sample.

The chain is encoded by TRBV5-1 joined to TRBJ2-7; tentative D gene TRBD2, with 5 bases matching. Sequencing was performed on naive CD4+ T cells sorted from blood. Per the publication, the cell subset or site label means: CD45RA+ positively selected. The receptor was derived from a man younger than 35 in good health. In nucleotides, the sequence is TGCGCCAGCAGCTTGGTCGTCCGGGGAGACTACGAGCAGTACTTC. It specifies CASSLVVRGDYEQYF.